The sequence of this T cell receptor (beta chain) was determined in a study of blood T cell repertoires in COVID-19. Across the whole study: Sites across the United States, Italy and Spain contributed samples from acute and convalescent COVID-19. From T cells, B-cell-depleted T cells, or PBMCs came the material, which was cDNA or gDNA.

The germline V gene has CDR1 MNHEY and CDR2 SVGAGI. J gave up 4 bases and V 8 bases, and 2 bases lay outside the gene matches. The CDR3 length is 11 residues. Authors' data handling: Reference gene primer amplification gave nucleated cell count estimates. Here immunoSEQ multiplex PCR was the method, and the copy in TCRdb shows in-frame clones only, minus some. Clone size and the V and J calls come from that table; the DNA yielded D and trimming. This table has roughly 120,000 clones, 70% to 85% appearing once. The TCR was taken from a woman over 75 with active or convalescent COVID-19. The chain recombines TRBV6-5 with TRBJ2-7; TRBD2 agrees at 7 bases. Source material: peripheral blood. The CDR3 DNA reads TGTGCCAGCGGGGAGGGATACGAGCAGTACTTC. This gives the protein CASGEGYEQYF.